This passage covers 32 T cell receptor beta chains from one sample sequenced in a study of T cells in Graves' hyperthyroidism and ophthalmopathy (dated by TCRdb to 2018 to 2020). The library was made by multiplex PCR. TCRdb shows the sequencer as Illumina HiSeq 2000. The TCR beta CDR3 regions were amplified from the RNA transcripts. For the first round of RT-PCR on the TCR CDR3, the HTBI primer set was used together with the Qiagen OneStep RT-PCR kit. TCRdb cleaned the public reads at Q25 with fastp, built clones with MiXCR and kept in-frame beta chains. All rows with the same CDR3 protein become a single entry with the most common DNA and genes. For this sample there are around 540,000 distinct CDR3 sequences; about 16% appear just once. 25% to 30% of the sample is taken by the ten largest. Material: blood. The receptors come from a woman in her 30s with Graves' ophthalmopathy.

The chain couples TRBV5-5 to TRBJ1-2, with no clear D. V lost 4 bases to trimming and J lost 6 bases, with 13 bases between them. Germline-derived CDR1 and CDR2 are SGHKS and YYEKEE (reference sequence). This CDR3 contains 13 residues. In DNA form, the CDR3 reads TGTGCCAGCAGCCCTCTGCTGGGGAATGGCTACACCTTC. It codes for CASSPLLGNGYTF.

Details on this clonotype: A single base separates this from a much larger clone, so it may be a read error. V gene TRBV20-1 combines with J gene TRBJ2-1; possibly TRBD1 for D (6 bases). V was pared by 7 bases and J by 4 bases, with 20 bases between. CDR1 DFQATT and CDR2 SNEGSKA come from the germline V gene (reference sequence). The CDR3 has 15 residues. As DNA, the CDR3 is TGCAGTGTCTCTTTCAGGGGACGCCATTACAATGAGCAGTTCTTC. Translating gives CSVSFRGRHYNEQFF.

This clonotype was seen at least ten times. The V and J genes are TRBV7-2 and TRBJ2-1; D may be TRBD1 (5 bases). This CDR3 region has 13 residues. Germline CDR1 and CDR2: SGHTA and FQGNSA. Trimming left V 6 bases short and J 6 bases short, with 12 bases between. The CDR3 here is CASRPDSINEQFF. The DNA for the CDR3 is TGTGCCAGCAGGCCCGACAGCATCAATGAGCAGTTCTTC.

The V call is TRBV30, the J call TRBJ2-3; the D gene is possibly TRBD2 (6 bases). Germline values: CDR1 GTSNPN, CDR2 SVGIG (reference sequence). CDR3 length: 15 residues. The V end lost 0 bases, the J end lost 1 base, and 11 bases lay between the germline ends. CDR3 sequence reads: CAWSVRGVGTDTQYF. CDR3 nucleotide sequence: TGTGCCTGGAGTGTACGCGGGGTTGGCACAGATACGCAGTATTTT.

This clonotype has more than one count but fewer than ten. The rearrangement joins TRBV28 to TRBJ2-3, with D tentatively TRBD2 (6 bases). V was clipped by 5 bases and J by 9 bases, with 15 bases between them. The CDR3 sequence is 13 residues long. Germline V gene sequence: CDR1 MDHEN, CDR2 SYDVKM. The CDR3 sequence: CASSIHGSGTQYF. As DNA, the CDR3 is TGTGCCAGCAGTATTCACGGGAGTGGGACGCAGTATTTT.

Many counts were recorded for this clonotype. This chain uses TRBV30 with TRBJ2-3; 7 bases agree with TRBD1. CDR1 is GTSNPN, CDR2 SVGIG, per germline (reference sequence). The V segment lost 5 bases and the J segment 3 bases; nucleotides outside the gene matches: 5. The CDR3 loop spans 13 amino acids. The CDR3 DNA reads as TGTGCCTGGGACAGGGACATTACAGATACGCAGTATTTT. It translates to CAWDRDITDTQYF.

At least ten counts were recorded for this clonotype. V usage is TRBV20-1 and J usage is TRBJ2-1, with D maybe TRBD2 (6 bases). Per the germline V gene, CDR1 is DFQATT and CDR2 is SNEGSKA (reference sequence). CDR3 length: 15 residues. Trimming removed 1 base from V and 9 bases from J, with 19 bases in between. CDR3 bases: TGCAGTGCTAGAGTTCCGGGGAGTACCGGGGGTGAGCAGTTCTTC. Amino acids: CSARVPGSTGGEQFF.

This clonotype has ten or more counts. The chain carries TRBV6-2 or TRBV6-3 and TRBJ2-7, with 11 bases identical to TRBD2. V lost 8 bases and J lost 6; bases outside the gene matches: 12. Germline loops: CDR1 MNHEY, CDR2 SVGEGT. This CDR3 spans 15 amino acids. The CDR3 region has the DNA TGTGCCAGCGGCTTGGGACTAGCGGTCCTCTCCGAGCAGTACTTC. Encoded protein: CASGLGLAVLSEQYF.

With regard to this clonotype: A much larger clone lies a single base off, so this may be a read error. This rearrangement joins TRBV6-2 or TRBV6-3 to TRBJ2-1; 8 bases map to TRBD2. CDR3 size: 15 residues. Per germline, CDR1 MNHEY and CDR2 SVGEGT. Trimming cost V 9 bases and J 9 bases; bases outside gene matches: 16. CDR3 region: CASSPTGGDFREQFF. The CDR3 DNA is TGTGCCAGTTCCCCTACGGGAGGGGACTTTCGTGAGCAGTTCTTC.

This clonotype was recorded many times. CDR3 amino acids: CASSQERSEQYF. The CDR3 coding sequence is TGTGCCAGCAGCCAAGAAAGGAGCGAGCAGTACTTC. The chain carries TRBV3-1 and TRBJ2-7, with D unresolved. The CDR3 covers 12 residues. V lost 0 bases and J lost 6, with 6 bases in between. Germline CDR1 is LGHDT and CDR2 is YNNKEL (reference sequence).

The table lists this clonotype with many counts. This chain links TRBV6-1 with TRBJ2-3; 7 bases match TRBD2. Germline values: CDR1 MNHNS, CDR2 SASEGT. Trimming cost V 5 bases and J 6 bases; bases outside gene matches: 11. CDR3 size: 15 residues. The CDR3 here is CASSPWGEGSDTQYF. DNA for the CDR3: TGTGCCAGCAGTCCTTGGGGGGAGGGCTCTGATACGCAGTATTTT.

Only a few counts were recorded for this clonotype. The chain carries TRBV7-6 and TRBJ2-7; D is possibly TRBD1 or TRBD2 (5 bases each). The germline gives CDR1 SGHVS, CDR2 FNYEAQ. The CDR3 consists of 16 residues. With 5 bases removed from V and 6 bases from J, the gap between germline ends came to 23 bases. CDR3 DNA: TGTGCCAGCAGCCCCCACCCCGGGGACCCAAGAATCGAGCAGTACTTC. It is translated as CASSPHPGDPRIEQYF.

Only a few counts were recorded for this clonotype. V and J are TRBV19 and TRBJ1-6, with a weak D call TRBD1 (5 bases). Trimming removed 7 bases at V and 0 bases at J, with 10 bases between. CDR1 is LNHDA, CDR2 SQIVND, per germline (reference sequence). There are 15 residues in the CDR3. The CDR3 bases are TGTGCCAGTACCCCAGGGAGCTCCTATAATTCACCCCTCCACTTT. It codes for CASTPGSSYNSPLHF.

The chain recombines TRBV20-1 with TRBJ2-2; 11 bases line up with TRBD2. The junction had 9 bases not matched to a gene; V was cut back by 0 bases and J by 3 bases. CDR3 size: 18 residues. From germline, CDR1 is DFQATT and CDR2 SNEGSKA (reference sequence). The CDR3 here is CSARDVSGRAQDTGELFF. CDR3 nucleotide sequence: TGCAGTGCTAGAGATGTTAGCGGGAGGGCCCAGGACACCGGGGAGCTGTTTTTT.

This clonotype was observed a handful of times. V usage is TRBV18 and J usage is TRBJ2-7; the match to TRBD2 covers 15 bases. CDR3 length: 16 residues. Germline values: CDR1 KGHSH, CDR2 LQKENI. The trim removed 2 bases at V and 7 bases at J, leaving 6 bases unmatched. CDR3 loop: CASSPEGLAGGGEQYF. The CDR3 DNA is TGTGCCAGCTCACCAGAGGGACTAGCGGGAGGTGGTGAGCAGTACTTC.

The chain carries TRBV19 and TRBJ2-7; 10 nucleotides align to TRBD1. The V and J ends lost 2 bases and 2 bases, in that order; junction bases with no gene match: 6. This CDR3 is built from 16 residues. Germline values: CDR1 LNHDA, CDR2 SQIVND (reference sequence). This CDR3 reads CASSISGTGVPYEQYF. As DNA, the CDR3 is TGTGCCAGTAGTATATCCGGGACAGGGGTCCCCTACGAGCAGTACTTC.

This clonotype was detected ten times or more. The rearrangement joins TRBV5-1 to TRBJ1-5, with D possibly TRBD1 on 5 matching bases. The CDR3 is 15 residues long. Germline CDR1 and CDR2: SGHRS and YFSETQ. Trimming took 2 bases from V and 6 from J, leaving 15 bases between them. The CDR3 loop reads CASSFDGDLGQPQHF. DNA for the CDR3: TGCGCCAGCAGCTTTGACGGGGACCTGGGTCAGCCCCAGCATTTT.

In its sample, this clonotype was seen a few times. V gene TRBV2 combines with J gene TRBJ2-2, with 7 bases matching TRBD2. The CDR3 loop spans 15 amino acids. V lost 8 bases and J lost 0; bases outside the gene matches: 6. Germline V lookup: CDR1 SNHLY, CDR2 FYNNEI. The CDR3 region has the DNA TGTGCCAGCGGACTAGTCCCCGCGAACACCGGGGAGCTGTTTTTT. Amino acids: CASGLVPANTGELFF.

The chain couples TRBV20-1 to TRBJ2-7; 8 bases agree with TRBD2. The CDR3 has 14 amino acids. The germline V gene encodes CDR1 DFQATT and CDR2 SNEGSKA (reference sequence). With V trimmed by 0 bases and J by 2 bases, 3 bases remained unmatched. The CDR3 loop reads CSARDREGPYEQYF. CDR3 DNA sequence: TGCAGTGCTAGAGATCGGGAGGGTCCCTACGAGCAGTACTTC.

Only a few counts were recorded for this clonotype. The chain employs TRBV20-1 and TRBJ1-4; unclear D gene. Germline CDR1 and CDR2: DFQATT and SNEGSKA (reference sequence). Trimming cost V 0 bases and J 5 bases, with 13 bases left between them. The CDR3 consists of 15 residues. The CDR3 nucleotides are TGCAGTGCTAGAGATCCGGGGAGAATGAATGAAAAACTGTTTTTT. It translates to CSARDPGRMNEKLFF.

This clonotype was picked up many times. J is TRBJ2-4 and V is TRBV30; D gene unclear. Germline CDR1 reads GTSNPN; CDR2 reads SVGIG (reference sequence). Trimming removed 1 base at V and 0 bases at J, with 7 bases between. The CDR3 spans 14 residues. The CDR3 loop reads CAWSGPLAKNIQYF. The CDR3 DNA follows: TGTGCCTGGAGTGGTCCTCTAGCCAAAAACATTCAGTACTTC.

This clonotype appeared a few times. The chain has TRBV6-1 and TRBJ1-2, with D tentatively TRBD1 (5 bases). This CDR3 has 13 residues. CDR1 is MNHNS, CDR2 SASEGT, per germline. The V gene lost 8 bases and the J gene lost 0 bases, with 10 bases spanning the gap. In nucleotides, the CDR3 is TGTGCCAGCGTGGGGGGAACTAACTATGGCTACACCTTC. Translated, it gives CASVGGTNYGYTF.

This chain uses TRBV20-1 with TRBJ2-1; the match to TRBD2 covers 11 bases. Germline V gene sequence: CDR1 DFQATT, CDR2 SNEGSKA (reference sequence). The CDR3 contains 13 residues. V dropped 6 bases and J dropped 12; count of bases not matched to a gene: 10. CDR3 in amino acids: CSARTSGSSWQFF. As DNA, the CDR3 is TGCAGTGCCCGGACTAGCGGGTCCTCCTGGCAGTTCTTC.

This clonotype has at least ten counts. This chain joins TRBV6-1 and TRBJ2-3; D unclear. The CDR3 is 12 residues long. Germline-derived CDR1 and CDR2 are MNHNS and SASEGT. The V gene lost 2 bases and the J gene lost 7 bases, with 7 bases spanning the gap. The CDR3 protein is CASSERLNTQYF. Here the CDR3 DNA reads TGTGCCAGCAGTGAAAGGCTGAATACGCAGTATTTT.

The V call is TRBV12-3 or TRBV12-4, the J call TRBJ1-6; 9 nucleotides line up with TRBD1. The CDR3 is 15 amino acids. The junction had 8 bases not matched to a gene; V was cut back by 6 bases and J by 8 bases. CDR3 bases: TGTGCCAGCAGCTTACAGGGGGCGGAGGATTCACCCCTCCACTTT. It specifies CASSLQGAEDSPLHF.

V usage is TRBV4-1 and J usage is TRBJ2-7; 11 bases are shared with TRBD2. This CDR3 region has 17 residues. In germline, CDR1 is MGHRA, CDR2 YSYEKL. Unmatched junction bases numbered 10, after V lost 4 bases and J lost 2 bases. The CDR3 DNA reads as TGCGCCAGCAGCCCTATCTCCCGACTAGCGGGAACCTACGAGCAGTACTTC. Translated: CASSPISRLAGTYEQYF.

This clonotype was counted ten times or more. The chain recombines TRBV20-1 with TRBJ1-2; D uncertain. In germline, CDR1 is DFQATT, CDR2 SNEGSKA (reference sequence). Deletions cut 5 bases from V and 4 bases from J, with 14 bases between. This CDR3 is 13 amino acids long. The CDR3 DNA is TGCAGTGCTGCCAGCCACACCGTCTATGGCTACACCTTC. This codes for CSAASHTVYGYTF.

This clonotype was observed many times. The CDR3 bases are TGCAGTGCTAGTTACAGCATCCATTCACCCCTCCACTTT. Its translation: CSASYSIHSPLHF. This chain connects TRBV20-1 to TRBJ1-6; D call uncertain. The CDR3 extends over 13 amino acids. Per the germline V gene, CDR1 is DFQATT and CDR2 is SNEGSKA (reference sequence). Deletions cut 3 bases from V and 8 bases from J, with 11 bases between.

This clonotype was observed a handful of times. The chain combines TRBV27 with TRBJ2-7; D is perhaps TRBD1 or TRBD2 (5 bases each). CDR1 and CDR2 (germline): MNHEY, SMNVEV (reference sequence). Trimming left V 4 bases short and J 4 bases short, with 14 bases between. The CDR3 spans 14 residues. DNA for the CDR3: TGTGCCAGCAGTTCGGCCGGGACGATTTACGAGCAGTACTTC. The encoded protein is CASSSAGTIYEQYF.

The gene calls are TRBV5-4 and TRBJ2-3, with 9 nucleotides matching TRBD2. The ends lost 7 bases at V and 0 bases at J; junction bases unmatched: 6. CDR3 length: 15 residues. Germline V lookup: CDR1 SGHNT, CDR2 YYREEE (reference sequence). In nucleotides, the CDR3 is TGTGCCAGCCACCCTAGCGGGGCTAGCACAGATACGCAGTATTTT. This sequence encodes CASHPSGASTDTQYF.

This clonotype has more than one count but fewer than ten. The chain carries TRBV6-1 and TRBJ2-6, with D tentatively TRBD1 or TRBD2 (5 bases each). The CDR3 has 14 residues. Germline V CDR1 and CDR2: MNHNS, SASEGT. With 6 bases removed from V and 6 bases from J, the gap between germline ends came to 12 bases. CDR3 DNA sequence: TGTGCCAGCAGCCCCGGGACGGAGGCCAACGTCCTGACTTTC. Translating it yields CASSPGTEANVLTF.

This clonotype showed up just a few times. The chain has TRBV19 and TRBJ2-7; D may match TRBD1 or TRBD2 (5 bases each). The CDR3 consists of 18 residues. Germline V gene lookup returns CDR1 LNHDA and CDR2 SQIVND (reference sequence). The V end was cut by 1 base, the J end by 4 bases, with 23 bases between. The CDR3 DNA reads as TGTGCCAGTAGTATAGCGCTTCAGGGTCGGGACGCCGATTACGAGCAGTACTTC. Translation gives CASSIALQGRDADYEQYF.